This entry lists 11 T cell receptor beta chains sequenced from one sample in a study of shared clonotypes between healthy human individuals. Using immunoSEQ multiplex PCR, the repertoire was profiled, and TCRdb retains in-frame clones only, with some absent. The repertoire holds some 1,600,000 clones, with about 98% as singletons. Sequencing was carried out using naive CD4+ T cells sorted from blood. Subset in this sample: CD45RA+ positively selected. All receptors come from a young man in good health.

The rearrangement links TRBV29-1 to TRBJ1-3; D not resolved. Trimming removed 2 bases from V and 1 base from J, with 6 bases in between. This CDR3 spans 13 amino acids. CDR1 is SQVTM, CDR2 ANQGSEA, per germline. CDR3 sequence reads: CSVERISGNTIYF. CDR3 DNA sequence: TGCAGCGTTGAACGTATTTCTGGAAACACCATATATTTT. Full variable domain (rest looked up from reference TRBV29-1 and TRBJ1-3): SAVISQKPSRDICQRGTSLTIQCQVDSQVTMMFWYRQQPGQSLTLIATANQGSEATYESGFVIDKFPISRPNLTFSTLTVSNMSPEDSSIYLCSVERISGNTIYFGEGSWLTVV.

J is TRBJ2-5 and V is TRBV5-6; D call uncertain. Germline V gene lookup returns CDR1 SGHDT and CDR2 YYEEEE. The length of the CDR3 is 12 residues. Trimming took off 3 bases at V and 3 bases at J, with 6 bases between the two ends. Here the CDR3 DNA reads TGTGCCAGCAGCTATATGAAAGAGACCCAGTACTTC. Protein: CASSYMKETQYF.

The rearrangement joins TRBV7-9 to TRBJ2-2; TRBD1 aligns across 9 bases. CDR3 length: 17 residues. The V gene's germline CDR1 is SEHNR and CDR2 FQNEAQ (reference sequence). The ends lost 0 bases at V and 5 bases at J; junction bases unmatched: 7. The CDR3 region is CASSLALGQGATGELFF. CDR3 nucleotide sequence: TGTGCCAGCAGCTTAGCGTTGGGACAGGGTGCTACCGGGGAGCTGTTTTTT.

The chain has TRBV10-2 and TRBJ2-7, with D tentatively TRBD2 (5 bases). The CDR3 has 12 residues. Trimming took off 7 bases at V and 1 base at J, with 8 bases between the two ends. The germline V gene has CDR1 WSHSY and CDR2 SAAADI. CDR3 in DNA: TGCGCCAGCACGGACTTTTCCTACGAGCAGTACTTC. It specifies CASTDFSYEQYF.

The CDR3 nucleotides are TGTGCCAGCTCACCACCGAACGGGCTAGATACGCAGTATTTT. Translation gives CASSPPNGLDTQYF. The chain carries TRBV18 and TRBJ2-3; unclear D gene. The CDR3 is 14 residues long. Germline V gene data show CDR1 as KGHSH and CDR2 as LQKENI. With 0 bases removed from V and 5 bases from J, the gap between germline ends came to 9 bases.

V and J are TRBV7-6 and TRBJ1-4; 7 bases map to TRBD1. The CDR3 has 17 residues. Germline V gene sequence: CDR1 SGHVS, CDR2 FNYEAQ. Trimming cost V 5 bases and J 8 bases; bases outside gene matches: 17. This chain's CDR3 is CASSRHLVQGVGEKLFF. CDR3 DNA: TGTGCCAGCAGCAGGCATCTGGTGCAGGGGGTCGGGGAAAAACTGTTTTTT.

V is TRBV2 and J is TRBJ2-4; D may correspond to TRBD1 or TRBD2 (5 bases each). Trimming shortened V by 4 bases and J by 5 bases, and 9 bases separated the two germline ends. The length of the CDR3 is 13 residues. From germline, CDR1 is SNHLY and CDR2 FYNNEI. CDR3: CASSARGENIQYF. The CDR3 region has the DNA TGTGCCAGCAGTGCTAGAGGGGAAAACATTCAGTACTTC. Together with reference TRBV2 and TRBJ2-4, the CDR3 gives the full variable domain: EPEVTQTPSHQVTQMGQEVILRCVPISNHLYFYWYRQILGQKVEFLVSFYNNEISEKSEIFDDQFSVERPDGSNFTLKIRSTKLEDSAMYFCASSARGENIQYFGAGTRLSVL.

This chain connects TRBV5-4 to TRBJ1-1, with 9 nucleotides matching TRBD1. Losses at the gene ends were 3 bases for V and 4 bases for J; bases not matched to a gene: 7. The CDR3 sequence is 15 residues long. The germline CDR1 and CDR2 sequences are SGHNT and YYREEE (reference sequence). CDR3 sequence (DNA): TGTGCCAGCAGCTCGAGGGGACAGGGAGGCACTGAAGCTTTCTTT. This sequence encodes CASSSRGQGGTEAFF.

The chain carries TRBV5-1 and TRBJ2-3; 7 positions match TRBD2. Germline V CDR1 and CDR2: SGHRS, YFSETQ. With 1 base clipped from V and 0 bases from J, the junction kept 5 bases outside the gene matches. This CDR3 has 16 residues. As DNA, the CDR3 is TGCGCCAGCAGCTTGAGCGGGACGTTGAGCACAGATACGCAGTATTTT. The encoded protein is CASSLSGTLSTDTQYF.

V and J are TRBV28 and TRBJ1-5; D not resolved. This CDR3 contains 15 residues. Germline V gene data show CDR1 as MDHEN and CDR2 as SYDVKM. Trimming left V 6 bases short and J 0 bases short, with 12 bases between. The CDR3 spells CASRVGGHSNQPQHF. CDR3 DNA sequence: TGTGCCAGCAGAGTCGGAGGGCATAGCAATCAGCCCCAGCATTTT.

CDR3 protein: CALGSTRYEQYF. CDR3 in DNA: TGTGCCCTCGGATCCACCCGCTACGAGCAGTACTTC. This chain joins TRBV5-4 and TRBJ2-7; D is unresolved. This CDR3 spans 12 amino acids. Trimming removed 10 bases from V and 3 bases from J, with 14 bases in between. The V gene's germline CDR1 is SGHNT and CDR2 YYREEE (reference sequence).